Sequencing of this TCR beta chain was carried out in a study of cytomegalovirus exposure and HLA in healthy donors. Findings and caveats of the study: Accurate prediction of HLA-A and HLA-B alleles (for most subjects) was reportedly achieved from TCR beta sequences. Association of a missense DCLRE1C variant with TCR beta V- and J-gene trimming was reported in a later analysis.

This CDR3 has 18 amino acids. V shed 0 bases, J shed 5 bases, and the junction held 11 bases outside the gene matches. Germline-derived CDR1 and CDR2 are SGHAT and FQNNGV. The PCR employed 60 Vbeta primers together with 13 Jbeta primers. TCRdb keeps only in-frame clones here, not all; method: immunoSEQ multiplex PCR. The sample includes about 140,000 clones, more than 70% of them seen just once. Note on this clone: Its antigen is currently unknown.

The source material was PBMCs. V gene TRBV11-2 combines with J gene TRBJ2-5; TRBD2 matches 11 bases. The receptor was isolated from a man aged 50-59 years in good health and CMV-seronegative. The CDR3 loop is CASSLDLVLAGARETQYF. The CDR3 coding sequence is TGTGCCAGCAGCTTAGATCTCGTACTAGCGGGAGCCCGGGAGACCCAGTACTTC.